This TCR beta chain was sequenced in a study of T cell changes during pregnancy in multiple sclerosis. CDR1 SGHTA and CDR2 FQGNSA come from the germline V gene. The CDR3 extends over 14 amino acids. The germline V and J ends were trimmed by 5 bases and 4 bases, with 14 bases remaining between them. Produced via immunoSEQ multiplex PCR; TCRdb's table is partial and in-frame only. The profile shows roughly 59,000 clones, 90% to 95% of them singletons. V gene TRBV7-2 combines with J gene TRBJ1-2; D is undetermined. The clonotype originates from a female donor with multiple sclerosis, enrolled in a pregnancy study. The sequencing used CD4+ T cells from peripheral blood mononuclear cells, collected before pregnancy. This chain's CDR3 is CASSPTEVSYGYTF. CDR3 sequence (DNA): TGTGCCAGCAGCCCAACCGAGGTCAGCTATGGCTACACCTTC.